One sample yielded the 11 T cell receptor beta chains listed below, sequenced in a study of blood T cell repertoires in COVID-19. TCRdb's copy holds only in-frame clones and misses some; the assay was immunoSEQ multiplex PCR. The data show over 200,000 clones, around four fifths seen once. The sample taken for sequencing was peripheral blood. The receptor set was obtained from an elderly man with acute or convalescent COVID-19.

This sequence joins TRBV5-5 and TRBJ1-2, with 9 bases matching TRBD1. The V and J ends lost 3 bases and 5 bases, in that order; junction bases with no gene match: 5. The germline CDR1 and CDR2 sequences are SGHKS and YYEKEE (reference sequence). The CDR3 spans 14 residues. CDR3 in amino acids: CASSWDRAEYGYTF. CDR3 bases: TGTGCCAGCAGCTGGGACAGGGCCGAATATGGCTACACCTTC.

V and J are TRBV30 and TRBJ2-3, with 7 bases fitting TRBD2. The V gene's germline CDR1 is GTSNPN and CDR2 SVGIG (reference sequence). CDR3 length: 17 residues. Unmatched junction bases numbered 12, after V lost 3 bases and J lost 0 bases. The CDR3 nucleotides read TGTGCCTGGAGCCCAACAACACCAGCGGGAAGCACAGATACGCAGTATTTT. This codes for CAWSPTTPAGSTDTQYF. The full variable domain, in which reference TRBV30 and TRBJ2-3 provide the parts outside the CDR3, is SQTIHQWPATLVQPVGSPLSLECTVEGTSNPNLYWYRQAAGRGLQLLFYSVGIGQISSEVPQNLSASRPQDRQFILSSKKLLLSDSGFYLCAWSPTTPAGSTDTQYFGPGTRLTVL.

The chain recombines TRBV24-1 with TRBJ2-3, with 7 bases that match TRBD1. Germline-derived CDR1 and CDR2 are KGHDR and SFDVKD. The CDR3 extends over 14 amino acids. The junction had 2 bases not matched to a gene; V was cut back by 5 bases and J by 1 base. The CDR3 region has the DNA TGTGCCACCAGTGGGACAGGCGGCACAGATACGCAGTATTTT. Translated, it gives CATSGTGGTDTQYF.

This clone has more than one count but fewer than ten. The chain recombines TRBV9 with TRBJ1-3; no definite D call. Germline V gene lookup returns CDR1 SGDLS and CDR2 YYNGEE. This CDR3 region has 16 residues. Trimming cost V 2 bases and J 0 bases, with 12 bases left between them. CDR3 nucleotide sequence: TGTGCCAGCAGCGTTAGGGTCCGGGGCTCTGGAAACACCATATATTTT. Translating it yields CASSVRVRGSGNTIYF.

The chain employs TRBV15 and TRBJ1-1, with D possibly TRBD1 on 5 matching bases. CDR1 LNHNV and CDR2 YYDKDF come from the germline V gene (reference sequence). V lost 5 bases and J 1 base, leaving 8 bases between the germline ends. The CDR3 covers 13 residues. CDR3 coding DNA: TGTGCCACCAGCTTGGGGCCGAACACTGAAGCTTTCTTT. It specifies CATSLGPNTEAFF.

This sequence joins TRBV27 and TRBJ1-4, with D hard to call. The CDR3 sequence is 13 residues long. The ends were cut back, 3 bases at V and 8 bases at J, with 10 bases in the middle. In germline, CDR1 is MNHEY, CDR2 SMNVEV (reference sequence). CDR3 sequence (DNA): TGTGCCAGCAGTTTGAGTCTCGGGGAAAAACTGTTTTTT. It is translated as CASSLSLGEKLFF.

This rearrangement joins TRBV9 to TRBJ2-2; 8 bases fit TRBD1. The CDR3 covers 15 residues. Germline CDR1 reads SGDLS; CDR2 reads YYNGEE. Trimming took 3 bases from V and 8 from J; bases not matched to a gene: 9. The CDR3 loop reads CASSAGTGFWGELFF. In nucleotides, the CDR3 is TGTGCCAGCAGCGCTGGGACAGGATTTTGGGGGGAGCTGTTTTTT.

The rearrangement joins TRBV5-1 to TRBJ2-5; possibly TRBD1 for D (6 bases). Germline assignment: CDR1 SGHRS and CDR2 YFSETQ. V shed 4 bases and J shed 3 bases, with 10 bases lying between them. This CDR3 contains 13 residues. Here the CDR3 reads CASSNGQKETQYF. In DNA, the CDR3 is TGCGCCAGCAGCAACGGACAGAAAGAGACCCAGTACTTC.

The chain recombines TRBV19 with TRBJ1-1; D remains ambiguous. The CDR3 is 12 residues long. Germline V gives CDR1 LNHDA, CDR2 SQIVND (reference sequence). Trimming stripped 5 bases from V and 9 bases from J, with 13 bases between. CDR3 DNA: TGTGCCAGTAGTTTCGGTAGGCGGCAAGCTTTCTTT. Encoded protein: CASSFGRRQAFF.

V usage is TRBV27 and J usage is TRBJ2-7, with D perhaps TRBD1 (6 bases). The CDR3 sequence is 14 residues long. Germline CDR1 is MNHEY and CDR2 is SMNVEV (reference sequence). The CDR3 region has the DNA TGTGCAAGCCAGGGGACCAGGGCTCAGGGCGAGCAGTACTTC. Translation gives CASQGTRAQGEQYF.

V is TRBV5-6 and J is TRBJ1-3; 7 nucleotides line up with TRBD1. The trim removed 4 bases at V and 0 bases at J, leaving 7 bases unmatched. The CDR3 consists of 16 residues. Germline CDR1 reads SGHDT; CDR2 reads YYEEEE. CDR3 protein: CASSPGTEFSGNTIYF. The CDR3 nucleotides are TGTGCCAGCAGCCCGGGGACAGAATTCTCTGGAAACACCATATATTTT. Using reference TRBV5-6 and TRBJ1-3 for the parts outside the CDR3, the full variable domain is DAGVTQSPTHLIKTRGQQVTLRCSPKSGHDTVSWYQQALGQGPQFIFQYYEEEERQRGNFPDRFSGHQFPNYSSELNVNALLLGDSALYLCASSPGTEFSGNTIYFGEGSWLTVV.